One and the same sample provided the 6 T cell receptor beta chains below, sequenced in a study of response to subunit inactivated influenza vaccine. TCRdb passed the RT-PCR reads through MiXCR, listing each CDR3 protein once. Of about 700,000 distinct CDR3 sequences in the sample, around 14% were seen once. Sequenced material: PBMCs from blood, taken approximately 12 days after vaccination. Receptors originate from a man aged 50 to 59 who received an inactivated influenza vaccine.

There are a few counts of this clonotype. The chain links TRBV6-6 to TRBJ2-1, with D uncertain. The length of the CDR3 is 11 residues. V was pared by 5 bases and J by 10 bases, with 9 bases between. Per the germline V gene, CDR1 is MNHNY and CDR2 is SVGAGI (reference sequence). The CDR3 sequence: CASSNPREQFF. CDR3 coding DNA: TGTGCCAGCAGTAACCCCCGGGAGCAGTTCTTC.

In its sample, this clonotype was seen a few times. The chain recombines TRBV10-3 with TRBJ2-3; 14 bases agree with TRBD2. The germline gives CDR1 ENHRY, CDR2 SYGVKD. This CDR3 is 21 amino acids long. V was pared by 6 bases and J by 5 bases, with 22 bases of the junction left unmatched. CDR3 nucleotides: TGTGCCATCAGCAGAACACCTATAGGGACTAGCGGGGGCCAACCTCTAGATACGCAGTATTTT. Encoded protein: CAISRTPIGTSGGQPLDTQYF.

V usage is TRBV7-2 and J usage is TRBJ2-7; D gene unclear. Trimming took off 4 bases at V and 4 bases at J, with 11 bases between the two ends. Germline CDR1 is SGHTA and CDR2 is FQGNSA. The CDR3 extends over 13 amino acids. CDR3 amino acids: CASSSRINYEQYF. The CDR3 DNA reads as TGTGCCAGCAGCTCTAGAATTAATTACGAGCAGTACTTC.

The V and J genes are TRBV6-2 or TRBV6-3 and TRBJ2-4; weak D call: TRBD1 (5 bases). The germline V gene has CDR1 MNHEY and CDR2 SVGEGT. This CDR3 region has 12 residues. Trimming removed 6 bases at V and 11 bases at J, with 14 bases between. The CDR3 loop is CASSPPKGVQYF. The CDR3 DNA is TGTGCCAGCAGCCCCCCCAAAGGGGTTCAGTACTTC.

This clonotype has just a few counts. This sequence joins TRBV10-3 and TRBJ2-7, with 13 bases identical to TRBD2. Trimming cost V 4 bases and J 3 bases; bases outside gene matches: 0. Germline V gene lookup returns CDR1 ENHRY and CDR2 SYGVKD. This CDR3 spans 14 amino acids. CDR3 nucleotide sequence: TGTGCCATCAGTGGACTAGCGGGAGGCTACGAGCAGTACTTC. This gives the protein CAISGLAGGYEQYF.

The chain uses TRBV20-1 and TRBJ2-7; maybe TRBD1 (6 bases). Germline V gives CDR1 DFQATT, CDR2 SNEGSKA (reference sequence). Trimming stripped 2 bases from V and 7 bases from J, with 12 bases between. The CDR3 consists of 12 residues. CDR3 nucleotides: TGCAGTGCTAGACGTCAGGGGTGGGAGCAGTACTTC. Protein sequence: CSARRQGWEQYF.